This T cell receptor (beta chain) was sequenced during a study of cytomegalovirus exposure and HLA in healthy donors. The study's findings and limits: The CMV antigen specificity of a few CMV-associated chains was confirmed through in vitro analysis. A later analysis by the authors found several of the most significant clusters apparently linked to common viral pathogens.

The CDR3 loop spans 13 amino acids. The trim removed 6 bases at V and 1 base at J, leaving 3 bases unmatched. Germline V gives CDR1 LNHDA, CDR2 SQIVND (reference sequence). The PCR employed 60 Vbeta primers together with 13 Jbeta primers. TCRdb keeps only in-frame clones here, not all; method: immunoSEQ multiplex PCR. Its table lists approximately 140,000 clones. To note about this clone: What it binds is not known.

The source material was PBMCs. The source of this sequence is a man aged 40-55 years in good health and CMV-seronegative. The rearrangement uses TRBV19 and TRBJ2-7; 7 positions agree with TRBD1. The CDR3 nucleotides read TGTGCCAGTAGCTTGGACAGGTCCTACGAGCAGTACTTC. Its translation: CASSLDRSYEQYF.